This TCR beta chain appears in the sequencing data of a study of T cell responses to AZD1222 COVID-19 vaccine. About this clone itself: Its specificity is not known.

TCRdb keeps only in-frame clones here, not all; method: immunoSEQ multiplex PCR. The table shows about 97,000 clones, with about nine tenths occurring only once. CDR3 length: 14 amino acids. V was trimmed by 9 bases and J by 5 bases, leaving 16 bases between them. CDR1 is KGHDR, CDR2 SFDVKD, per germline. Study-wide findings and caveats: Reportedly, close to half of spike-specific TCRs are directed against unmutated variant regions. The CD4 TCRs associated with vaccination extended across spike and predominated at 160-218 and 743-854.

The chain combines TRBV24-1 with TRBJ1-5; D remains ambiguous. The sample consisted of peripheral blood, taken on day 0 of AZD1222 vaccination. This receptor was identified in an adult in good health. The CDR3 reads CATHSGGYDQPQHF. The CDR3 nucleotides are TGTGCCACCCACAGTGGAGGTTACGATCAGCCCCAGCATTTT.